The 12 T cell receptor beta chains in this list originate from one sample, sequenced in a study of T cell clonotyping in hematopoietic cell transplantation. Generated by immunoSEQ multiplex PCR, the TCRdb table keeps only in-frame clones and is missing some. The sample lists several thousand clones; 87% were seen once. Noted time point: recipient sample about 28 days before transplant, after cytoreduction. Material: peripheral blood mononuclear cells, obtained before stem cell transplant. These receptors all stem from a woman between 55 and 75 years old with acute myeloid leukemia. Some clones in this sample may be carry-over from other donors' samples.

The chain joins TRBV1 to TRBJ2-7. TRBV1 is deemed a pseudogene. This CDR3 contains 15 residues. CDR3 amino acids: CTSSQAPGPPYEQYV. The CDR3 DNA reads as TGCACCAGCAGCCAAGCTCCCGGGCCTCCCTACGAGCAGTACGTC.

This chain links TRBV14 with TRBJ2-7; possible D gene TRBD1, 6 bases. Trimming shortened V by 0 bases and J by 3 bases, and 15 bases separated the two germline ends. In germline, CDR1 is SGHDN, CDR2 FVKESK. This CDR3 region has 16 residues. This CDR3 is CASSQDSNRDLYEQYF. The CDR3 nucleotides are TGTGCCAGCAGCCAAGATTCTAACAGGGACCTCTACGAGCAGTACTTC.

The V gene is TRBV14, the J gene TRBJ2-1; weak D call: TRBD1 (5 bases). Germline-derived CDR1 and CDR2 are SGHDN and FVKESK. The CDR3 totals 15 residues. V lost 4 bases to trimming and J lost 4 bases, with 14 bases between them. The CDR3 DNA is TGTGCCAGCAGCCTCAGGGTCGACAGATACAATGAGCAGTTCTTC. Its translation is CASSLRVDRYNEQFF.

This clone was seen more than once but under ten times. V usage is TRBV7-2 and J usage is TRBJ2-1, with 8 bases aligning to TRBD1. The CDR3 sequence is 14 residues long. The J segment lost 9 bases and the V segment lost 3 bases, leaving 7 bases of the junction unmatched. Germline values: CDR1 SGHTA, CDR2 FQGNSA. CDR3 sequence: CASSLNRGKSEQFF. CDR3 sequence (DNA): TGTGCCAGCAGCTTGAACAGGGGGAAAAGTGAGCAGTTCTTC.

J is TRBJ1-1 and V is TRBV4-1; D unresolved. This CDR3 region has 13 residues. CDR1 is MGHRA and CDR2 is YSYEKL in the germline V gene. Trimming stripped 1 base from V and 1 base from J, with 4 bases between. In DNA form, the CDR3 reads TGCGCCAGCAGCCAAGTCACGAACACTGAAGCTTTCTTT. It yields the protein CASSQVTNTEAFF.

This chain links TRBV7-3 with TRBJ2-3; D is possibly TRBD2 (5 bases). From germline, CDR1 is SGHTA and CDR2 FQGTGA. V shed 6 bases and J shed 1 base, with 8 bases lying between them. CDR3 length equals 13 residues. CDR3 bases: TGTGCCAGCAGGGACGGGGGCACAGATACGCAGTATTTT. Translating it yields CASRDGGTDTQYF.

J is TRBJ2-5 and V is TRBV19; D is uncertain. CDR3 length: 11 amino acids. Trimming took 6 bases from V and 7 from J, leaving 9 bases between them. Germline CDR1 LNHDA, CDR2 SQIVND (reference sequence). In DNA, the CDR3 is TGTGCCAGTAGAGATTTGGGGACCCAGTACTTC. Its protein is CASRDLGTQYF.

The V and J genes are TRBV18 and TRBJ1-3; D not resolved. The CDR3 has 15 residues. Trimming shortened V by 1 base and J by 1 base, and 8 bases separated the two germline ends. The germline V gene encodes CDR1 KGHSH and CDR2 LQKENI. This chain's CDR3 is CASSPRGRSGNTIYF. CDR3 DNA sequence: TGTGCCAGCTCACCACGGGGAAGGTCTGGAAACACCATATATTTT.

The chain combines TRBV19 with TRBJ2-3, with unresolved D. Trimming took off 9 bases at V and 6 bases at J, with 16 bases between the two ends. This CDR3 spans 13 amino acids. Germline CDR1 LNHDA, CDR2 SQIVND (reference sequence). Written as DNA, the CDR3 is TGTGCCAGCCGCCCCCGGTCTGTGGATACGCAGTATTTT. This gives the protein CASRPRSVDTQYF.

The chain links TRBV7-6 to TRBJ2-7, with TRBD1 as a possible D gene (6 bases). Trimming removed 6 bases from V and 2 bases from J, with 14 bases in between. The CDR3 covers 14 residues. CDR1 is SGHVS, CDR2 FNYEAQ, per germline. The CDR3 loop is CASSRRDTPYEQYF. CDR3 nucleotides: TGTGCCAGCAGTCGCCGGGACACCCCCTACGAGCAGTACTTC.

The chain couples TRBV30 to TRBJ2-7, with 8 bases lining up with TRBD1. The CDR3 runs to 13 residues. From germline, CDR1 is GTSNPN and CDR2 SVGIG (reference sequence). The V gene end was trimmed by 3 bases and the J gene end by 6 bases; junction bases not matched to a gene: 7. CDR3 protein: CAWSPDRVGEQYV. CDR3 coding DNA: TGTGCCTGGAGCCCGGACAGGGTAGGCGAGCAGTACGTC.

This chain links TRBV5-1 with TRBJ2-1; the match to TRBD2 covers 16 bases. Germline CDR1 is SGHRS and CDR2 is YFSETQ. The CDR3 consists of 18 residues. V lost 6 bases and J lost 3; bases outside the gene matches: 9. CDR3 sequence: CASTLGTSGRASYNEQFF. DNA for the CDR3: TGCGCCAGCACCCTCGGGACTAGCGGGAGGGCCAGCTACAATGAGCAGTTCTTC. The entire variable domain, with the rest obtained from reference TRBV5-1 and TRBJ2-1, is as follows: KAGVTQTPRYLIKTRGQQVTLSCSPISGHRSVSWYQQTPGQGLQFLFEYFSETQRNKGNFPGRFSGRQFSNSRSEMNVSTLELGDSALYLCASTLGTSGRASYNEQFFGPGTRLTVL.